The T cell receptor beta chain under discussion was sequenced for a study of human thymus T cells. Here immunoSEQ multiplex PCR was the method, and the copy in TCRdb shows in-frame clones only, minus some. This repertoire shows about 78,000 clones, approximately 97% found once; its top ten account for just over 0.03%. Thymic samples were excised during corrective heart operations. The ends lost 0 bases at V and 5 bases at J; junction bases unmatched: 10. The germline V gene encodes CDR1 SEHNR and CDR2 FQNEAQ (reference sequence). CDR3 size: 17 residues. The sequenced sample was thymus tissue. The TCR comes from a boy in the first two years of life with a congenital heart defect but otherwise immunologically healthy. The chain uses TRBV7-9 and TRBJ2-1; 7 bases are a match to TRBD1. The CDR3 DNA is TGTGCCAGCAGCTTAGCGCAGGACAGGTTGTGGAACAATGAGCAGTTCTTC. Residues: CASSLAQDRLWNNEQFF.